Detailed here is one T cell receptor (beta chain). Its antigen remains unknown. This sample is part of a study of T cell responses to AZD1222 COVID-19 vaccine. Study results and limitations: Once two AZD1222 doses were given, Spike-specific TCR breadth and depth went up. Of spike-specific TCRs, nearly half reportedly target regions left unmutated in variants. Clonal diversity may have been underestimated in mostly white British donors.

V lost 5 bases, J lost 5 bases, and 18 bases lay in between. This CDR3 is built from 15 residues. Looked up from germline, CDR1 is SNHLY and CDR2 is FYNNEI. The data were produced by immunoSEQ multiplex PCR, yet TCRdb's version contains in-frame clones alone and is incomplete. This sample yields approximately 150,000 clones, of which approximately 91% are seen a single time; under 7% belongs to the top ten. This TCR derives from an adult who received the MenACWY meningococcal vaccine as a control. Sample: peripheral blood, taken 28 days after the second dose of the MenACWY control vaccine. The V and J genes are TRBV2 and TRBJ1-2; possible D gene TRBD1, 6 bases. CDR3 sequence reads: CASSSTRGGKYGYTF. In DNA form, the CDR3 reads TGTGCCAGCAGTTCTACCCGAGGGGGGAAATATGGCTACACCTTC.